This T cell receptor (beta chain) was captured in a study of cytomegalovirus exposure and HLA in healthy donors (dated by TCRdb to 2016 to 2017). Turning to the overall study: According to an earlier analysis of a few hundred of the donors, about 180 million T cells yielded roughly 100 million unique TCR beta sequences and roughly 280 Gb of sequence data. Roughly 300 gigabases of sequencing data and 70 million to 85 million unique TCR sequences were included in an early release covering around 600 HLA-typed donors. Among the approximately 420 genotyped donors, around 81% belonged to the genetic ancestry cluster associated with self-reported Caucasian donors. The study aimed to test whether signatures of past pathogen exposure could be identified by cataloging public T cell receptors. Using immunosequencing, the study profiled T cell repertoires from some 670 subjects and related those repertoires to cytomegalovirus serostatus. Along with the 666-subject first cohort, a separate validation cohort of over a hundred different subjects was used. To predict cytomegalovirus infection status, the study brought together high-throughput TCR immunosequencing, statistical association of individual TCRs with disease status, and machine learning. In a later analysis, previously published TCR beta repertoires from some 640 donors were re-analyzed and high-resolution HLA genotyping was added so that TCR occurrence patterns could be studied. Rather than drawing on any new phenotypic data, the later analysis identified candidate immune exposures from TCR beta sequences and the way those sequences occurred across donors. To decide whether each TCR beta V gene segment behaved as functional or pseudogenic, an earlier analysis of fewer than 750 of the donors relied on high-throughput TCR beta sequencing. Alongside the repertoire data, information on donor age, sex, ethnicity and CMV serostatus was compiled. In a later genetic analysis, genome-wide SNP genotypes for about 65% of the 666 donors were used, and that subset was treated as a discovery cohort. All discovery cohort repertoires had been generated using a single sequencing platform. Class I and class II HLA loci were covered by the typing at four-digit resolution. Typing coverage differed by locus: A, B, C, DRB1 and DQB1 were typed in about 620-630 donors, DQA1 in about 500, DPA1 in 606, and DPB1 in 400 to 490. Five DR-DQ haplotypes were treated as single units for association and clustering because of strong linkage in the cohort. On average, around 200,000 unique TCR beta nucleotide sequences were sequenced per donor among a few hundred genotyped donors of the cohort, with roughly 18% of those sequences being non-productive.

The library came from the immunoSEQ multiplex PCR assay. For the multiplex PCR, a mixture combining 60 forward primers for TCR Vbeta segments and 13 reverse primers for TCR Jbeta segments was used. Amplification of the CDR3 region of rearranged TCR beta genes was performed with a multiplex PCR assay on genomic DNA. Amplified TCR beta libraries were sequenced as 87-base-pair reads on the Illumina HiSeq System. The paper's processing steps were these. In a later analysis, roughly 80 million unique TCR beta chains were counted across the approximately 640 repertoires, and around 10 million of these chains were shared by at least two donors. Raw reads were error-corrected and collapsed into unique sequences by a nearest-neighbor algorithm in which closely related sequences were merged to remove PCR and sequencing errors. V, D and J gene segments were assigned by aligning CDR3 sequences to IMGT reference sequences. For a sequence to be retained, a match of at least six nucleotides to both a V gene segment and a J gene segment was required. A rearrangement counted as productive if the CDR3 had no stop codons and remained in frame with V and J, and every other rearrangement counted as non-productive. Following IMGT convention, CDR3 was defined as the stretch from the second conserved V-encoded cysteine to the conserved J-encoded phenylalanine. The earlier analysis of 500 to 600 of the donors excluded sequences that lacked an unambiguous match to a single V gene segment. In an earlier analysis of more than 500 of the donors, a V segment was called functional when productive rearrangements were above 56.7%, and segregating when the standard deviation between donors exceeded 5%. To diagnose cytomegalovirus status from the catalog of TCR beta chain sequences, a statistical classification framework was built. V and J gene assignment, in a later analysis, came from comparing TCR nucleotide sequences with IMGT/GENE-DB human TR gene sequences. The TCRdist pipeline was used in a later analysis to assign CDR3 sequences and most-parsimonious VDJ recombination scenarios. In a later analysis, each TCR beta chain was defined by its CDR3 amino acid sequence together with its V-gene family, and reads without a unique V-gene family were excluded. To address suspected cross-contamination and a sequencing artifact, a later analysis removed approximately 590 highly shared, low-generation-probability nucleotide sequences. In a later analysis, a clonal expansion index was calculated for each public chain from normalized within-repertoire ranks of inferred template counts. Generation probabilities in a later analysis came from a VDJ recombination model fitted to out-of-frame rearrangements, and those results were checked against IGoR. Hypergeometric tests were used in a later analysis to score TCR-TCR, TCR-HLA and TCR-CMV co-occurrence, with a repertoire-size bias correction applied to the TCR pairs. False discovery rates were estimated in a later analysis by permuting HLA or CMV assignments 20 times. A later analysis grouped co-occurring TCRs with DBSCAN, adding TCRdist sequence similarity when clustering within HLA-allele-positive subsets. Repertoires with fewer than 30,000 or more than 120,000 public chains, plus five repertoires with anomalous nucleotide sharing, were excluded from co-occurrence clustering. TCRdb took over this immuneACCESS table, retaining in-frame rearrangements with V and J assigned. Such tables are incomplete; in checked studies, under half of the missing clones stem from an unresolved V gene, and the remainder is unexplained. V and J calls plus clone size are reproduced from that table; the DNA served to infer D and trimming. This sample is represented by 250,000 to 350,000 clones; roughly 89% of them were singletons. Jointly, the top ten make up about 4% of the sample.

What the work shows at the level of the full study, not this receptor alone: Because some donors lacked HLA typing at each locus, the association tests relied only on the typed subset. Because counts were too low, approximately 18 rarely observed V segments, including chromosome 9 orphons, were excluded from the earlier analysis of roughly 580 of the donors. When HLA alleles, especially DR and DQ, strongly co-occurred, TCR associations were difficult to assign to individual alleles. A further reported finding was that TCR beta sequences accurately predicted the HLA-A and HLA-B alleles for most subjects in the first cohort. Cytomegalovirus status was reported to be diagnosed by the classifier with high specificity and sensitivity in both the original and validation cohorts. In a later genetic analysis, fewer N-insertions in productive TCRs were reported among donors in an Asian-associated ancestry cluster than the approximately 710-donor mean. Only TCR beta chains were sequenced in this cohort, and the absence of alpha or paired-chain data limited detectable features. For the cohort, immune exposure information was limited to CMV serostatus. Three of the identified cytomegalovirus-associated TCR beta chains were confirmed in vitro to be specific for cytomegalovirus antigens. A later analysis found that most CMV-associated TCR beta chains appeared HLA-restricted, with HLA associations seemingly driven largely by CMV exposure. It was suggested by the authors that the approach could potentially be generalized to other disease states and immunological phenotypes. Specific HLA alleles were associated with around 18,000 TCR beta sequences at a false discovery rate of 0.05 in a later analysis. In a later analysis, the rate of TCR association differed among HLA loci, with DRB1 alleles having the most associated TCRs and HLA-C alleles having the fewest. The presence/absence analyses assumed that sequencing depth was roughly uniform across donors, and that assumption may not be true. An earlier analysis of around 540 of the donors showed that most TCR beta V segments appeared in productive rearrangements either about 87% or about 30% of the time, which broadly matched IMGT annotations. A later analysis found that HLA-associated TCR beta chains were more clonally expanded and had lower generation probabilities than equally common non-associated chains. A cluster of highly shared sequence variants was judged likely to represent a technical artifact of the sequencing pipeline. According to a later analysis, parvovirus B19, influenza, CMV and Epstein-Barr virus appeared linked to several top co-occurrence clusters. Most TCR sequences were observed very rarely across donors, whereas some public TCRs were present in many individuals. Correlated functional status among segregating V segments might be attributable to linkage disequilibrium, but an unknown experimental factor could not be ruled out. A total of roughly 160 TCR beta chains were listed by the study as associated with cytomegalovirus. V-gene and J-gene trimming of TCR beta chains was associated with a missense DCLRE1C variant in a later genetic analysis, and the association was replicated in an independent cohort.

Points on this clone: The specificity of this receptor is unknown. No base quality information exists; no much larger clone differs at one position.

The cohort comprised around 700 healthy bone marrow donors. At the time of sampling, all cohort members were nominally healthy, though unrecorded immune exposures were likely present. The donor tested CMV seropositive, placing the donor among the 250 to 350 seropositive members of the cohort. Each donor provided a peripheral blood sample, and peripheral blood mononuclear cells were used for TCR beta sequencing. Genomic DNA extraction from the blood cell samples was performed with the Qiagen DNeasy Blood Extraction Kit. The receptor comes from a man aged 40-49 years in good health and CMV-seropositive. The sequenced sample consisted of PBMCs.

The nucleotide sequence reads as follows: TGCGCCAGCAGCCCGGACCGGGAGTCAGATACGCAGTATTTT. Its protein reads: CASSPDRESDTQYF. Rearrangement joined TRBV5-1 to TRBJ2-3; the D gene is perhaps TRBD2, on 6 matching bases. Inclusive of the bounding cysteine and phenylalanine, the CDR3 is 14 residues long. CDR3 DNA only is kept here, 42 bases in frame from base 1. V is clipped by 4 bases and J by 4 bases, and the sequence between their germline boundaries is 13 bases long. As encoded in the germline V gene, CDR1 is SGHRS while CDR2 is YFSETQ. Full variable domain (CDR3 extended with the reference TRBV5-1 and TRBJ2-3 proteins): KAGVTQTPRYLIKTRGQQVTLSCSPISGHRSVSWYQQTPGQGLQFLFEYFSETQRNKGNFPGRFSGRQFSNSRSEMNVSTLELGDSALYLCASSPDRESDTQYFGPGTRLTVL.